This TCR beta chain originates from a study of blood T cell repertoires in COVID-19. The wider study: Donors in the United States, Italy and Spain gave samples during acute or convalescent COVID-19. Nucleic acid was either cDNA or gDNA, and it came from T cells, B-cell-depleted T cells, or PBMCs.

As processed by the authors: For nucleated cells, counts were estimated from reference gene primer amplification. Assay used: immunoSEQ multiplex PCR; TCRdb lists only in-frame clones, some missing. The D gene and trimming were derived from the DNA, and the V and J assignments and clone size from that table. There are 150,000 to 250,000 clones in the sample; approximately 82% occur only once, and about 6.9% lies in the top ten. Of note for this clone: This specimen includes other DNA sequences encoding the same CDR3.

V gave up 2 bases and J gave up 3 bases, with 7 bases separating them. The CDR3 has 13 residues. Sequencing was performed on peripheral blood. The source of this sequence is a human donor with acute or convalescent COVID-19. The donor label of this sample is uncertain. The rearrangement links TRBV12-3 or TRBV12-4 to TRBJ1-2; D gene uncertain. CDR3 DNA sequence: TGTGCCAGCAGTTTACACAGAGACTATGGCTACACCTTC. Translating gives CASSLHRDYGYTF.